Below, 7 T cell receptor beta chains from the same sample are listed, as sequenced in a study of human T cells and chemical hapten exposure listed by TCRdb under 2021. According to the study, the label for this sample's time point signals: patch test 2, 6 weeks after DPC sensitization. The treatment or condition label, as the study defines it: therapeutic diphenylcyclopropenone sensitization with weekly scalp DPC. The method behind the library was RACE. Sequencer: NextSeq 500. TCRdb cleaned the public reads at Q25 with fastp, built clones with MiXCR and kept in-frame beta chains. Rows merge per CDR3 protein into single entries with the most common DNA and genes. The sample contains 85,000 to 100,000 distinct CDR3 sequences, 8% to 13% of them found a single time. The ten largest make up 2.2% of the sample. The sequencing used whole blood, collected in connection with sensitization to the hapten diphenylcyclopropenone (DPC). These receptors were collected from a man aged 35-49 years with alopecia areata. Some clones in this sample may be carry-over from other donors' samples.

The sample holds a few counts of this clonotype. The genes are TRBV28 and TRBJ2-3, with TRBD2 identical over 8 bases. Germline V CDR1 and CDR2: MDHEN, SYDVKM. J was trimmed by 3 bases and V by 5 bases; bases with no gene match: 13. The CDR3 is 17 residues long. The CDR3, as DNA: TGTGCCAGCAGTCAATGGTCCAGCGGGAGTGGTACAGATACGCAGTATTTT. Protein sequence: CASSQWSSGSGTDTQYF.

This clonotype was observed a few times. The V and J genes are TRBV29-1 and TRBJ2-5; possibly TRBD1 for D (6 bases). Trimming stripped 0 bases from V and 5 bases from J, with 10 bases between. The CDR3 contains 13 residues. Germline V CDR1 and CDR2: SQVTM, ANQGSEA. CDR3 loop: CSVEDRGRETQYF. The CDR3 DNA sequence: TGCAGCGTTGAAGACAGGGGCAGGGAGACCCAGTACTTC.

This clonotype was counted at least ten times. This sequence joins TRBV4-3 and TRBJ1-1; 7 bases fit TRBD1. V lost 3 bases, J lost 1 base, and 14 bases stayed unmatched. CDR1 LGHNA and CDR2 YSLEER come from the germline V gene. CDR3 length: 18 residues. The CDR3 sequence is CASSQSNRGFARNTEAFF. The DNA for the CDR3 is TGCGCCAGCAGCCAGTCTAACAGGGGTTTTGCTAGGAACACTGAAGCTTTCTTT.

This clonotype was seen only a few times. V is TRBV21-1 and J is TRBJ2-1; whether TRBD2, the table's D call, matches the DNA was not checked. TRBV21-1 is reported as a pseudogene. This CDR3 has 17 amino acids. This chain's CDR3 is CASSKEARAGAGNEQFF. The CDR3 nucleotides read TGTGCCAGCAGCAAAGAAGCGCGAGCGGGAGCCGGGAATGAGCAGTTCTTC.

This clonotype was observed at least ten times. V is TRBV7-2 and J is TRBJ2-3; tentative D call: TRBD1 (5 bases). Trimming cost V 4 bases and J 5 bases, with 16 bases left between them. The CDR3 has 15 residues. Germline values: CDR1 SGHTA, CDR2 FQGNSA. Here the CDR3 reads CASSWRWGLEDTQYF. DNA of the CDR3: TGTGCCAGCAGCTGGCGGTGGGGCCTGGAAGATACGCAGTATTTT.

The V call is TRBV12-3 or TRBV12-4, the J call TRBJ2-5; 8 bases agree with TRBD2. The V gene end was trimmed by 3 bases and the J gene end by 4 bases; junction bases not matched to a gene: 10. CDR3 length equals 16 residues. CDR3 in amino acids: CASSFGSGRGIETQYF. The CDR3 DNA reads TGTGCCAGCAGTTTTGGAAGCGGGAGAGGCATAGAGACCCAGTACTTC.

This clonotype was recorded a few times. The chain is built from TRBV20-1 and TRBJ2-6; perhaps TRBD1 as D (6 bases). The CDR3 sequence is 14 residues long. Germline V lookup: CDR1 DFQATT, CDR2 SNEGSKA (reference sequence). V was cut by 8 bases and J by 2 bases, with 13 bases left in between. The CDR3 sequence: CSLRQETGANVLTF. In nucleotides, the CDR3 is TGCAGTCTCCGACAGGAGACTGGGGCCAACGTCCTGACTTTC.